A selection of T cell receptor beta chains follows, all from one sample in a study of OX40 agonist ivuxolimab in advanced cancers. Assay: immunoSEQ multiplex PCR; the TCRdb copy retains only in-frame clones and omits some. Of roughly 75,000 clones in the sample, roughly 84% are singletons; the top ten hold 6.2%. The specimen was CD4+ or CD8+ T cells sorted from blood, collected in a trial of the OX40 agonist ivuxolimab. The source is an adult with an advanced solid tumor such as melanoma, head and neck, liver or kidney cancer. The CDR3 runs from the conserved cysteine through the conserved F or W. A D gene is named only where the DNA matches it firmly. The size entry is marked missing in some rows and otherwise reads once, few, many or a size class.

J gene,clone size,V gene,D gene,CDR3 protein,CDR3 DNA
TRBJ2-1,NA,TRBV19,NA,CASSGGTSSKQFF,TGTGCCAGTAGTGGAGGGACCTCTTCAAAGCAGTTCTTC
TRBJ2-1,NA,TRBV10-3,NA,CAISEYKENNEQFF,TGTGCCATCAGTGAGTATAAGGAAAACAATGAGCAGTTCTTC
TRBJ1-1,NA,TRBV25-1,NA,CASRDVIGGEAFF,TGTGCCAGCAGGGACGTCATTGGGGGTGAAGCTTTCTTT
TRBJ1-2,NA,TRBV11-2,TRBD1,CASSTGVGYTF,TGTGCCAGCAGCACAGGGGTTGGCTACACCTTC
TRBJ2-5,few,TRBV12-2,NA,CASRLVGDSFQETQYF,TGTGCAAGTCGCTTAGTCGGGGACAGCTTCCAAGAGACCCAGTACTTC
TRBJ2-7,NA,TRBV7-2,NA,CASSNAGEQYF,TGTGCCAGCAGCAATGCCGGCGAGCAGTACTTC
TRBJ1-6,NA,TRBV6-1,NA,CASSENPAPLHF,TGTGCCAGCAGTGAAAACCCGGCACCCCTCCACTTT
TRBJ2-5,NA,TRBV7-3,TRBD2,CASSRTSGSWETQYF,TGTGCCAGCAGCCGGACTAGCGGGAGTTGGGAGACCCAGTACTTC
TRBJ1-2,NA,TRBV2,TRBD1,CASSYGQGNDGYTF,TGTGCCAGCAGTTACGGACAGGGGAACGATGGCTACACCTTC
TRBJ1-3,NA,TRBV28,TRBD1,CASSTPGTGNRNTIYF,TGTGCCAGCAGTACCCCCGGGACAGGAAACCGAAACACCATATATTTT
TRBJ2-1,NA,TRBV5-1,NA,CASSLKGPVGEQFF,TGCGCCAGCAGCTTAAAAGGACCAGTTGGGGAGCAGTTCTTC
TRBJ1-5,NA,TRBV19,NA,CASSIIRVQPQHF,TGTGCCAGTAGTATTATCAGGGTCCAGCCCCAGCATTTT
TRBJ1-3,NA,TRBV29-1,NA,CGAAASGNTIYF,TGCGGCGCGGCAGCCTCTGGAAACACCATATATTTT
TRBJ1-1,NA,TRBV19,NA,CASSIYGDTEAFF,TGTGCCAGTAGTATTTACGGAGACACTGAAGCTTTCTTT
TRBJ1-5,NA,TRBV19,TRBD1,CASSIPVGTGHQPQHF,TGTGCCAGTAGTATCCCTGTTGGGACAGGGCATCAGCCCCAGCATTTT
TRBJ2-2,NA,TRBV5-1,NA,CASSLPRGTGELFF,TGCGCCAGCAGCTTACCCAGGGGCACCGGGGAGCTGTTTTTT
TRBJ1-1,NA,TRBV28,NA,CASSRIGGRGNTEAFF,TGTGCCAGCAGTCGGATAGGGGGAAGGGGGAACACTGAAGCTTTCTTT
TRBJ1-2,NA,TRBV6-1,NA,CASSERQGANYGYTF,TGTGCCAGCAGTGAACGCCAGGGCGCTAACTATGGCTACACCTTC
TRBJ2-2,NA,TRBV7-2,NA,CASSPQGGRSGELFF,TGTGCCAGCAGTCCTCAGGGGGGACGTTCCGGGGAGCTGTTTTTT
TRBJ2-1,NA,TRBV10-1,NA,CASSESGRNEQFF,TGCGCCAGCAGTGAGTCGGGAAGGAATGAGCAGTTCTTC
TRBJ2-2,NA,TRBV9,NA,CASSVEGRGVTGELFF,TGTGCCAGCAGCGTAGAAGGCAGGGGGGTCACCGGGGAGCTGTTTTTT
TRBJ2-7,NA,TRBV9,NA,CASSVDATRGMGQYF,TGTGCCAGCAGCGTAGACGCAACACGGGGTATGGGGCAGTACTTC